This paragraph covers one T cell receptor beta chain sequence. This clone's antigen is unknown. No much larger clone exists at a distance of one base, and base qualities are not known. Library prep was done by the immunoSEQ multiplex PCR assay. What TCRdb holds here is the immuneACCESS table cut down to in-frame rearrangements. Part of the clones is not present; checked against another copy, under half of the missing clones reflect an unresolved V gene, and the others are unexplained. The sample table shows 100,000 or so clones, and approximately 89% are seen once. The top ten constitute 3% to 3.5% of the sample. CDR1 and CDR2 were assigned from the germline V gene (reference sequence) as SGHNT and YYREEE. V is cut by 6 bases and J by 1 base, and the space between the germline ends is 8 bases. Its CDR3 holds 14 amino acids, cysteine through phenylalanine. Only the CDR3 part of the read is kept: 42 bases, read in frame from the first base.

The record originates from a study of T cell changes during pregnancy in multiple sclerosis (dated by TCRdb to about 2019). Turning to the overall study: Changes in the T cell repertoire over the course of pregnancy were examined in this study in women with multiple sclerosis.

Sequences were derived from peripheral blood, sampled after pregnancy. Rearrangement joined TRBV5-4 to TRBJ2-6, with the D gene not clear enough to name. The sequence was collected from a female donor with multiple sclerosis, enrolled in a pregnancy study. The DNA sequence is given as TGTGCCAGCATCGAGATATCTGGGGCCAACGTCCTGACTTTC. The resulting protein is CASIEISGANVLTF.